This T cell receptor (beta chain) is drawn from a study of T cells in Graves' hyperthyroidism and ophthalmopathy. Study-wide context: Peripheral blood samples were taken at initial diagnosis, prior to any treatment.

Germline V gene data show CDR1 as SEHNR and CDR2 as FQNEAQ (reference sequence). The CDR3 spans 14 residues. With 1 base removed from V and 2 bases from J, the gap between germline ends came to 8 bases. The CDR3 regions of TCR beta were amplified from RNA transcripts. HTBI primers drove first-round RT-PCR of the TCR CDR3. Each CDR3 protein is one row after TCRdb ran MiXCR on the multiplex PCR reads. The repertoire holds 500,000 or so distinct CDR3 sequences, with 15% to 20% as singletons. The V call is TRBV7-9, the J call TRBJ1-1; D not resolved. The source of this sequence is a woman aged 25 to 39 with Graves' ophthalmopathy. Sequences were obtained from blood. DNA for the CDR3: TGTGCCAGCAGCTTAGTGGGCCCCAACACTGAAGCTTTCTTT. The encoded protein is CASSLVGPNTEAFF.